The present TCR beta chain was sequenced within a study of identifying expanded T cells in peripheral blood. Notes on the study in general: Variance in clone template counts between two-week samples significantly increased with total template count across all healthy donors. Technical replicates showed roughly 1.2 changed clones; roughly two weeks approximately 16; four weeks 19.

Generated by immunoSEQ multiplex PCR, the TCRdb table keeps only in-frame clones and is missing some. The sample comprises about 120,000 clones, 75% to 90% of which are singletons, and 3% to 4% rests with the top ten. During the collection period, no donor immune events like infections were recorded. Germline V lookup: CDR1 GTSNPN, CDR2 SVGIG (reference sequence). V lost 3 bases, J lost 6 bases, and 8 bases lay in between. This CDR3 has 11 amino acids. Details on this clone: Its specificity is not known.

The chain uses TRBV30 and TRBJ1-2; D gene ambiguous. The sequenced sample was blood. This clonotype originated in a person aged 18 to 75 in good health. Here the CDR3 DNA reads TGTGCCTGGAGCTACATAAATGGCTACACCTTC. This codes for CAWSYINGYTF.